These 26 T cell receptor beta chains originate from one sample sequenced in a study of blood T cell repertoires in COVID-19. Sequencing used immunoSEQ multiplex PCR; TCRdb keeps in-frame clones, though not all of them. The sample shows 180,000 or so clones, 75% to 90% of them seen only once. Source material: PBMCs or T cells enriched from blood (not recorded which). The receptors here all came from an older woman who had recovered from COVID-19.

This clone has a single count. The chain employs TRBV30 and TRBJ1-1; D is ambiguous. The germline CDR1 and CDR2 sequences are GTSNPN and SVGIG (reference sequence). The V end was cut by 1 base, the J end by 11 bases, with 14 bases between. The CDR3 spans 12 residues. CDR3 protein: CAWSATSSGAFF. CDR3 DNA sequence: TGTGCCTGGAGTGCGACCTCGTCGGGGGCTTTCTTT.

This clone was counted between two and nine times. Here the CDR3 reads CASSLSTSGGQETQYF. The CDR3 coding sequence is TGTGCCAGTAGTCTTTCGACTAGCGGGGGCCAAGAGACCCAGTACTTC. This rearrangement joins TRBV19 to TRBJ2-5, with 12 bases identical to TRBD2. From germline, CDR1 is LNHDA and CDR2 SQIVND (reference sequence). This CDR3 is 16 amino acids long. Trimming took 5 bases from V and 1 from J; bases not matched to a gene: 5.

The chain is built from TRBV6-6 and TRBJ1-1, with D perhaps matching TRBD1 (6 bases). This CDR3 comprises 15 residues. The V gene lost 2 bases and the J gene lost 3 bases, with 13 bases spanning the gap. Germline CDR1 and CDR2: MNHNY and SVGAGI (reference sequence). The CDR3 DNA follows: TGTGCCAGCAGTTACGGTGTGGGGGCGGACACTGAAGCTTTCTTT. Translating it yields CASSYGVGADTEAFF.

The V gene is TRBV19, the J gene TRBJ1-2, with 8 bases aligning to TRBD1. V was pared by 5 bases and J by 3 bases, with 8 bases of the junction left unmatched. Per the germline V gene, CDR1 is LNHDA and CDR2 is SQIVND (reference sequence). This CDR3 region has 15 residues. The CDR3 loop reads CASSLQGQVHYGYTF. The CDR3, as DNA: TGTGCCAGTAGTCTCCAGGGACAGGTCCACTATGGCTACACCTTC.

The chain recombines TRBV6-5 with TRBJ1-4; 10 nucleotides match TRBD1. V lost 0 bases and J lost 6; bases outside the gene matches: 1. The CDR3 covers 15 residues. Germline assignment: CDR1 MNHEY and CDR2 SVGAGI. The CDR3 protein is CASSYSGTGDEKLFF. The CDR3 DNA follows: TGTGCCAGCAGTTACTCCGGGACAGGGGATGAAAAACTGTTTTTT.

As to this clone: Other DNA sequences in the sample encode the same CDR3. The DNA of the CDR3 is TGTGCCAGCTCACCGAGGGACACCGGGGAGCTGTTTTTT. This encodes CASSPRDTGELFF. The chain has TRBV18 and TRBJ2-2; D possibly corresponds to TRBD2 (5 bases). The CDR3 runs to 13 residues. Germline CDR1 reads KGHSH; CDR2 reads LQKENI. The ends were cut back, 3 bases at V and 3 bases at J, with 5 bases in the middle.

The rearrangement links TRBV29-1 to TRBJ2-7, with 8 bases matching TRBD1. V trimming: 3 bases; J trimming: 4 bases; junction bases outside the gene matches: 5. Per germline, CDR1 SQVTM and CDR2 ANQGSEA. This CDR3 contains 13 residues. CDR3 in amino acids: CSVDPGQGYEQYF. The CDR3 bases are TGCAGCGTTGATCCCGGACAGGGATACGAGCAGTACTTC.

This clone was counted a single time. In DNA, the CDR3 is TGTGCCAGCAGTTACACGACTAGTTCGAAGACCCAGTACTTC. Residues: CASSYTTSSKTQYF. The V and J genes are TRBV6-2 or TRBV6-3 and TRBJ2-5, with D maybe TRBD2 (6 bases). Looked up from germline, CDR1 is MNHEY and CDR2 is SVGEGT. The CDR3 is 14 residues long. V lost 2 bases and J 6 bases, leaving 13 bases between the germline ends.

The chain has TRBV5-1 and TRBJ2-1; tentative D call: TRBD1 (5 bases). Between the trimmed V and J ends, which lost 3 bases and 7 bases, there was a span of 8 bases. CDR1 is SGHRS and CDR2 is YFSETQ in the germline V gene. The CDR3 length is 12 residues. CDR3: CASSWQGNEQFF. CDR3 nucleotide sequence: TGCGCCAGCAGCTGGCAGGGAAATGAGCAGTTCTTC.

This chain uses TRBV5-1 with TRBJ2-7; possibly TRBD2 for D (5 bases). Trimming cost V 0 bases and J 7 bases, with 11 bases left between them. Germline V gene data show CDR1 as SGHRS and CDR2 as YFSETQ. This CDR3 region has 13 residues. The CDR3 coding sequence is TGCGCCAGCAGCTTGGAGTCCTCGGGGGAGCAGTACTTC. Its protein is CASSLESSGEQYF.

This CDR3 reads CASSIREGYEQYF. CDR3 nucleotide sequence: TGTGCCAGCAGTATCCGGGAAGGTTACGAGCAGTACTTC. This chain uses TRBV27 with TRBJ2-7; weak D call: TRBD2 (5 bases). This CDR3 has 13 residues. V was pared by 5 bases and J by 4 bases, with 12 bases between. Germline V gene sequence: CDR1 MNHEY, CDR2 SMNVEV (reference sequence).

This chain connects TRBV3-1 (or the pseudogene TRBV3-2) to TRBJ2-3; 8 nucleotides match TRBD1. CDR1 is LGHDT, CDR2 YNNKEL, per germline (reference sequence). The V segment lost 1 base and the J segment 10 bases; nucleotides outside the gene matches: 7. The CDR3 sequence is 14 residues long. CDR3: CASSQGAGGSSQYF. The DNA for the CDR3 is TGTGCCAGCAGCCAAGGGGCAGGGGGCAGTTCGCAGTATTTT.

The V call is TRBV30, the J call TRBJ2-7, with no clear D. The germline gives CDR1 GTSNPN, CDR2 SVGIG (reference sequence). Trimming shortened V by 0 bases and J by 0 bases, and 6 bases separated the two germline ends. This CDR3 contains 13 residues. Here the CDR3 reads CAWSVSGSYEQYF. For the CDR3, the DNA is TGTGCCTGGAGTGTATCAGGCTCCTACGAGCAGTACTTC. Combining the CDR3 with reference TRBV30 and TRBJ2-7 gives the whole variable domain SQTIHQWPATLVQPVGSPLSLECTVEGTSNPNLYWYRQAAGRGLQLLFYSVGIGQISSEVPQNLSASRPQDRQFILSSKKLLLSDSGFYLCAWSVSGSYEQYFGPGTRLTVT.

This rearrangement joins TRBV2 to TRBJ2-7; 10 bases agree with TRBD1. The CDR3 has 14 amino acids. J lost 5 bases, V lost 3 bases, and 4 bases had no gene match. The germline CDR1 and CDR2 sequences are SNHLY and FYNNEI. CDR3 nucleotides: TGTGCCAGCAGTGACACCGGGACAGGGGACGAGCAGTACTTC. It translates to CASSDTGTGDEQYF.

The chain carries TRBV7-9 and TRBJ2-3, with 7 bases fitting TRBD2. Per germline, CDR1 SEHNR and CDR2 FQNEAQ (reference sequence). CDR3 size: 16 residues. J was trimmed by 0 bases and V by 3 bases; bases with no gene match: 6. CDR3 sequence (DNA): TGTGCCAGCAGCTTCCTCTTAGCGGGTAGCACAGATACGCAGTATTTT. It is translated as CASSFLLAGSTDTQYF.

In its sample, this clone was seen once. The gene calls are TRBV5-1 and TRBJ1-1; D is possibly TRBD1 (5 bases). With 0 bases removed from V and 0 bases from J, the gap between germline ends came to 9 bases. CDR1 and CDR2 from the germline V gene are SGHRS and YFSETQ. The CDR3 runs 15 residues. The CDR3 DNA reads TGCGCCAGCAGCTTGGCCGCGGGACTGAACACTGAAGCTTTCTTT. This sequence encodes CASSLAAGLNTEAFF. Complete variable domain (other parts from reference TRBV5-1 and TRBJ1-1): KAGVTQTPRYLIKTRGQQVTLSCSPISGHRSVSWYQQTPGQGLQFLFEYFSETQRNKGNFPGRFSGRQFSNSRSEMNVSTLELGDSALYLCASSLAAGLNTEAFFGQGTRLTVV.

There are a few counts of this clone. This chain uses TRBV4-1 with TRBJ2-7; 12 bases are shared with TRBD2. CDR3 length equals 15 residues. Per the germline V gene, CDR1 is MGHRA and CDR2 is YSYEKL. The V and J ends lost 4 bases and 6 bases, in that order; junction bases with no gene match: 7. The CDR3: CASSPGLAGQREQYF. Here the CDR3 DNA reads TGCGCCAGCAGCCCCGGACTAGCGGGACAGCGCGAGCAGTACTTC.

This clone was seen more than once but under ten times. This chain uses TRBV7-9 with TRBJ1-3; D not certain. Trimming cost V 3 bases and J 0 bases, with 9 bases left between them. The CDR3 runs 15 residues. Germline CDR1 reads SEHNR; CDR2 reads FQNEAQ (reference sequence). The CDR3 region has the DNA TGTGCCAGCAGCTTTTCTCAGGACTCTGGAAACACCATATATTTT. Amino acids: CASSFSQDSGNTIYF.

This chain uses TRBV7-2 with TRBJ2-1; TRBD1 is a possible D gene (6 bases). Germline CDR1 and CDR2: SGHTA and FQGNSA. Trimming took 2 bases from V and 7 from J, leaving 9 bases between them. This CDR3 region has 13 residues. This CDR3 reads CASSLNRENEQFF. The CDR3 bases are TGTGCCAGCAGCTTAAACAGGGAGAATGAGCAGTTCTTC.

This rearrangement joins TRBV11-1 to TRBJ2-1, with 7 bases aligning to TRBD2. Per germline, CDR1 SGHAT and CDR2 FQDESV (reference sequence). Germline trimming cut 5 bases from V and 2 bases from J; bases unmatched to any gene: 9. The CDR3 sequence is 16 residues long. The CDR3 nucleotides are TGTGCCAGCAGCGCCCCGGGACTACCCACCTACAATGAGCAGTTCTTC. Its protein is CASSAPGLPTYNEQFF.

The V call is TRBV5-1, the J call TRBJ1-1; no reliable D call. V was cut by 0 bases and J by 8 bases, with 14 bases left in between. This CDR3 has 14 residues. Looked up from germline, CDR1 is SGHRS and CDR2 is YFSETQ. In DNA, the CDR3 is TGCGCCAGCAGCTTGGCAAGGTTGGGCAGCGAAGCTTTCTTT. It yields the protein CASSLARLGSEAFF. Full variable domain (outside the CDR3, taken from reference TRBV5-1 and TRBJ1-1): KAGVTQTPRYLIKTRGQQVTLSCSPISGHRSVSWYQQTPGQGLQFLFEYFSETQRNKGNFPGRFSGRQFSNSRSEMNVSTLELGDSALYLCASSLARLGSEAFFGQGTRLTVV.

The J gene is TRBJ1-6, the V gene TRBV6-5; 9 nucleotides match TRBD1. This CDR3 is built from 15 residues. In germline, CDR1 is MNHEY, CDR2 SVGAGI. V lost 5 bases, J lost 9 bases, and 8 bases stayed unmatched. The CDR3 loop is CASSRQGGEISPLHF. CDR3 bases: TGTGCCAGCAGTCGACAGGGGGGTGAGATTTCACCCCTCCACTTT.

V and J are TRBV29-1 and TRBJ1-2, with D hard to call. The CDR3 length is 14 residues. Trimming shortened V by 3 bases and J by 6 bases, and 17 bases separated the two germline ends. Per germline, CDR1 SQVTM and CDR2 ANQGSEA. CDR3 DNA: TGCAGCGTTGATCTGTGGGGTCGGACTGATGGCTACACCTTC. Its protein is CSVDLWGRTDGYTF.

The V call is TRBV28, the J call TRBJ2-5; TRBD1 matches at 12 bases. From germline, CDR1 is MDHEN and CDR2 SYDVKM. The V segment lost 7 bases and the J segment 5 bases; nucleotides outside the gene matches: 8. This CDR3 comprises 15 residues. CDR3 nucleotide sequence: TGTGCCAGCAACCCGGGACAGGGGGCTCGGGAGACCCAGTACTTC. Its translation is CASNPGQGARETQYF. The complete variable domain, with remaining parts taken from reference TRBV28 and TRBJ2-5, reads DVKVTQSSRYLVKRTGEKVFLECVQDMDHENMFWYRQDPGLGLRLIYFSYDVKMKEKGDIPEGYSVSREKKERFSLILESASTNQTSMYLCASNPGQGARETQYFGPGTRLLVL.

This chain uses TRBV27 with TRBJ1-5, with unresolved D. The V gene lost 0 bases and the J gene lost 2 bases, with 20 bases spanning the gap. Per germline, CDR1 MNHEY and CDR2 SMNVEV (reference sequence). The CDR3 extends over 19 amino acids. The CDR3 spells CASSLSPPASRLGNQPQHF. The CDR3 DNA is TGTGCCAGCAGTTTATCGCCCCCCGCCTCCCGGTTGGGCAATCAGCCCCAGCATTTT.

CDR3 sequence (DNA): TGTGCCAGCAGCCCTCGGGTGTCAACTAATGAAAAACTGTTTTTT. This gives the protein CASSPRVSTNEKLFF. V gene TRBV11-2 combines with J gene TRBJ1-4; D unresolved. This CDR3 is 15 amino acids long. CDR1 SGHAT and CDR2 FQNNGV come from the germline V gene. Deletions cut 5 bases from V and 0 bases from J, with 10 bases between.